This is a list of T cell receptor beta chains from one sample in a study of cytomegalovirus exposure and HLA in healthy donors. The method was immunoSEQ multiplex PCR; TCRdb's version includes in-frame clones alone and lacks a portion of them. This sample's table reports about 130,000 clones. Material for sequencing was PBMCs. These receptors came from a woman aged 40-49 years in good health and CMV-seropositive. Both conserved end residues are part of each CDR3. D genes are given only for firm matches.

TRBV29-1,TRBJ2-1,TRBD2,CSAAGGTYNEQFF,TGCAGCGCCGCGGGGGGGACCTACAATGAGCAGTTCTTC
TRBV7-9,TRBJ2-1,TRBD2,CASSLELAGVPGQFF,TGTGCCAGCAGCTTAGAACTAGCGGGAGTCCCTGGGCAGTTCTTC
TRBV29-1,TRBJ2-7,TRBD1,CSVEKPGGSGSYEQYF,TGCAGCGTTGAAAAGCCAGGGGGCTCCGGCTCCTACGAGCAGTACTTC
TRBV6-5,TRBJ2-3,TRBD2,CASSPSGGGTGTQYF,TGTGCCAGCTCACCTAGCGGGGGGGGGACGGGTACGCAGTATTTT
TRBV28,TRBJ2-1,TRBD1,CASSPQGSQYNEQFF,TGTGCCAGCAGTCCACAGGGGTCCCAATACAATGAGCAGTTCTTC
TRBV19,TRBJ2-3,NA,CASSIRANPSTDTQYF,TGTGCCAGTAGTATTAGAGCTAACCCAAGCACAGATACGCAGTATTTT
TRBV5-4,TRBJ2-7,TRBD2,CASSQGTSDSYEQYF,TGTGCCAGCAGCCAGGGGACTAGCGACTCCTACGAGCAGTACTTC
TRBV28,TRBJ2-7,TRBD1,CASSSDRGSYEQYF,TGTGCCAGCAGTTCCGACAGGGGTTCCTACGAGCAGTACTTC
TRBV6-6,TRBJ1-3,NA,CASSKTDSGNTIYF,TGTGCCAGCAGTAAGACTGACTCTGGAAACACCATATATTTT
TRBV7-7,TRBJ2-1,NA,CASSLSGSYNEQFF,TGTGCTAGCAGCCTTAGCGGCTCCTACAATGAGCAGTTCTTC
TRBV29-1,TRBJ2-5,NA,CSVLTGSQETQYF,TGCAGCGTTTTAACAGGCTCTCAAGAGACCCAGTACTTC
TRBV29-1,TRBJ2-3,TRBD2,CSATSGSWTDTQYF,TGCAGCGCCACAAGCGGGAGTTGGACAGATACGCAGTATTTT
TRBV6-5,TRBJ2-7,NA,CASSTAAGLGEQYF,TGTGCCAGCAGTACGGCGGCAGGGCTAGGCGAGCAGTACTTC
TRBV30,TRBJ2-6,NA,CAWSVRSGTGANVLTF,TGTGCCTGGAGTGTCCGGTCGGGGACTGGGGCCAACGTCCTGACTTTC
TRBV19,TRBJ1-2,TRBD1,CASSLHRGRQGGYTF,TGTGCCAGTAGTCTTCACAGGGGGCGGCAAGGTGGCTACACCTTC
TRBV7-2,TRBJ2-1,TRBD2,CASSSLAWGHTEQFF,TGTGCCAGCAGCTCACTAGCGTGGGGTCACACTGAGCAGTTCTTC
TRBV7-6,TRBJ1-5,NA,CASSSRGLLGEPQHF,TGTGCCAGCAGCTCTAGGGGTTTGCTCGGCGAGCCCCAGCATTTT
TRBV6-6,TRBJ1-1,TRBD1,CASSRQGLAAFF,TGTGCCAGCAGTCGACAGGGCCTAGCAGCTTTCTTT
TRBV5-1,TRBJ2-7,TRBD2,CASSPPRLAGDEQYF,TGCGCCAGCAGCCCCCCAAGACTAGCGGGAGACGAGCAGTACTTC
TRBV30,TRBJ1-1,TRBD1,CAWSWGQGAEAFF,TGTGCCTGGAGTTGGGGGCAGGGGGCTGAAGCTTTCTTT